This TCR beta chain was captured in a study of early T cells in non-severe SARS-CoV-2 infection. Study-wide background: Unsorted whole blood bulk RNA was sequenced, with unpaired chains.

TCRdb re-derived calls from the 5' RACE reads in MiXCR, one entry per CDR3 protein. The sample contains about 83,000 distinct CDR3 sequences, roughly a tenth of which appear only once. This clonotype occurred many times. The sample here was whole blood, taken at baseline. This receptor was taken from an adult who was a healthcare worker with PCR-confirmed SARS-CoV-2 infection or an uninfected control (not recorded which).

The CDR3 DNA is TGTGCCAGCAGCTTGCGTGATCACCGGCGGGATGAAAAACTGTTTTTT. Protein: CASSLRDHRRDEKLFF. The chain is built from TRBV5-4 and TRBJ1-4; D gene unclear. Per the germline V gene, CDR1 is SGHNT and CDR2 is YYREEE (reference sequence). V gave up 1 base and J gave up 6 bases, with 16 bases separating them. The CDR3 is 16 amino acids.